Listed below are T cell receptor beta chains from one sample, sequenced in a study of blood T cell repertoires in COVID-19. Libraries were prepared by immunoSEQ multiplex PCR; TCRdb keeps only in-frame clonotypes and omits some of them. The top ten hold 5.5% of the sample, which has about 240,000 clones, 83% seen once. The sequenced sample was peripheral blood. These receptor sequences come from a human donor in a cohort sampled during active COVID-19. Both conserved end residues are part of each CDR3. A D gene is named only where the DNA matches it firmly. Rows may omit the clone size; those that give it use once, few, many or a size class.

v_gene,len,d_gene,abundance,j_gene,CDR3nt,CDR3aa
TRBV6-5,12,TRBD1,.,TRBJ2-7,TGTGCCAGCAGTTACGGGACAGCTGAGCAGTACTTC,CASSYGTAEQYF
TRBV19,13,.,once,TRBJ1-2,TGTGCCAGTAGCCCCGGCCAGGGTTATGGCTACACCTTC,CASSPGQGYGYTF
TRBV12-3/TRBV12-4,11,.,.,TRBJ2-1,TGTGCCAGCACCCGAACTAGTGAGCAGTTCTTC,CASTRTSEQFF
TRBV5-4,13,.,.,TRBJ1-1,TGTGCCAGCAGCCCAGGTTTGAACACTGAAGCTTTCTTT,CASSPGLNTEAFF
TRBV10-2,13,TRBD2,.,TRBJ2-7,TGCGCCAGCAGCCGGGACTACCGCTACGAGCAGTACTTC,CASSRDYRYEQYF
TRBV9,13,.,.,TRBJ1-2,TGTGCCAGCAGCCCCCATGAGGGTAACGGCTACACCTTC,CASSPHEGNGYTF
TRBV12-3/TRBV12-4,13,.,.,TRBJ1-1,TGTGCCAGCAGTTTGTCCTTTCGGACTGAAGCTTTCTTT,CASSLSFRTEAFF
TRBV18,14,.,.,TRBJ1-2,TGTGCCAGCTCTCTCGAAAAAGGAGGTAATGGCTACACCTTC,CASSLEKGGNGYTF
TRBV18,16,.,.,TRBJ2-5,TGTGCCAGCTCACCGAACCCGGGGCAGGGAGGAGAGACCCAGTACTTC,CASSPNPGQGGETQYF
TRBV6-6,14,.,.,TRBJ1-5,TGTGCCAGCTCCCGGGAGGGCTACAATCAGCCCCAGCATTTT,CASSREGYNQPQHF
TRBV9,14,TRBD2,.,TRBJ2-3,TGTGCCAGCAGCGTAGCCACTAGCGGGGATACGCAGTATTTT,CASSVATSGDTQYF